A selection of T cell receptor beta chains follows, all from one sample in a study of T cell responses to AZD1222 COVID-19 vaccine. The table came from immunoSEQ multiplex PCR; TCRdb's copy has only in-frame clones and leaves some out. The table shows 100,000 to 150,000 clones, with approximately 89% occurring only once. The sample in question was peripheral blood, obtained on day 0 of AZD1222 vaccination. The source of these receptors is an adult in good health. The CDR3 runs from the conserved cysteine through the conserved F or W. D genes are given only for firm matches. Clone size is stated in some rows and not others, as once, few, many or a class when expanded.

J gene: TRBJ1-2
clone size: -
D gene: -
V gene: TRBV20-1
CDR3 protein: CSARANYGYTF
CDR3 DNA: TGCAGTGCTAGAGCCAACTATGGCTACACCTTC

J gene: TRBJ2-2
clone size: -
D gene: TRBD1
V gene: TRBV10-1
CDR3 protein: CASSPGTAAGELFF
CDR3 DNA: TGCGCCAGCAGTCCCGGGACAGCTGCCGGGGAGCTGTTTTTT

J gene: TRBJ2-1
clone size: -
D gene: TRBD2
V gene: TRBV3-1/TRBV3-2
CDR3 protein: CASSQIAGGYYNEQFF
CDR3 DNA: TGTGCCAGCAGCCAAATAGCGGGGGGATACTACAATGAGCAGTTCTTC

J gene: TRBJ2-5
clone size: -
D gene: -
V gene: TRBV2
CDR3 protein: CASSEWGKGEKTQYF
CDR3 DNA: TGTGCCAGCAGTGAATGGGGGAAGGGGGAAAAGACCCAGTACTTC

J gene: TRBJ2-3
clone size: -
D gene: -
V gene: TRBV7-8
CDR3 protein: CASSFNGGLADTQYF
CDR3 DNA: TGTGCCAGCAGCTTCAATGGCGGACTTGCAGATACGCAGTATTTT

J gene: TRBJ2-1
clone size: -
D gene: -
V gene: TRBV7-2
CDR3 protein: CASSLGLASSYNEQFF
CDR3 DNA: TGTGCCAGCAGCTTAGGGCTGGCAAGCTCCTACAATGAGCAGTTCTTC

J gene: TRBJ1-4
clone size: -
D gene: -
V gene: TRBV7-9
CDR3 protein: CASSLGPIGELFF
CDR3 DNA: TGTGCCAGCAGCTTAGGCCCTATTGGAGAACTGTTTTTT

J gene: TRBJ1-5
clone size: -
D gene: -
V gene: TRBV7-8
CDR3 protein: CASSQYGDNQPQHF
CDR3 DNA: TGTGCCAGCAGCCAGTACGGGGATAATCAGCCCCAGCATTTT

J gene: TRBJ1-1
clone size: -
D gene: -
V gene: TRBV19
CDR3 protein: CASSPAQVTTEAFF
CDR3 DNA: TGTGCCAGTAGCCCCGCACAGGTAACGACTGAAGCTTTCTTT

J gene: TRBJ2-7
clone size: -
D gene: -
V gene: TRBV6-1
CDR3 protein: CASSELRTVSYEQYF
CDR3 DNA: TGTGCCAGCAGTGAACTCAGGACAGTATCCTACGAGCAGTACTTC

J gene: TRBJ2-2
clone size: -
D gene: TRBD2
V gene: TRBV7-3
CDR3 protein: CASSLIRLAGKGELFF
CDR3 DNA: TGTGCCAGCAGCTTAATACGCCTAGCGGGGAAAGGGGAGCTGTTTTTT

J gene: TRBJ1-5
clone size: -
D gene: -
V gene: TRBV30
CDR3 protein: CAWSGPDNSNQPQHF
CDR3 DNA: TGTGCCTGGAGTGGCCCTGACAATAGCAATCAGCCCCAGCATTTT

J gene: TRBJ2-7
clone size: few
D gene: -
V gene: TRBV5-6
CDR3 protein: CASSFGRTFSGEQYF
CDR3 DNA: TGTGCCAGCAGCTTTGGCCGGACCTTCTCTGGCGAGCAGTACTTC

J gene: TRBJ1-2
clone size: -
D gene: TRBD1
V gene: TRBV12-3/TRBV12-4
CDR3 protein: CASSQGQGYGYTF
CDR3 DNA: TGTGCCAGCAGCCAGGGACAGGGTTACGGCTACACCTTC

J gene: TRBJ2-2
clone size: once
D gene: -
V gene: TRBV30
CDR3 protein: CAWSPPFGQGGLGELFF
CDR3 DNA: TGTGCCTGGAGTCCCCCTTTCGGGCAGGGGGGCCTTGGGGAGCTGTTTTTT

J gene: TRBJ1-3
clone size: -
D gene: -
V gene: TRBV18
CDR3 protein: CASSPEGSSGNTIYF
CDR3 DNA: TGTGCCAGCTCACCAGAGGGGTCCTCTGGAAACACCATATATTTT

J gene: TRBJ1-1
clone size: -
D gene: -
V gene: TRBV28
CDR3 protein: CASRPRARRMNTEAFF
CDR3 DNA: TGTGCCAGCAGACCCCGGGCGAGAAGAATGAACACTGAAGCTTTCTTT

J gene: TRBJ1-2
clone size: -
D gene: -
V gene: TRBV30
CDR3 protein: CAWSVLGRIYGYTF
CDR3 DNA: TGTGCCTGGAGTGTACTGGGCAGGATCTATGGCTACACCTTC

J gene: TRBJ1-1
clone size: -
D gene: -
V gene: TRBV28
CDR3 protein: CASRRHGTDTEAFF
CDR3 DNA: TGTGCCAGCAGAAGACATGGGACGGACACTGAAGCTTTCTTT

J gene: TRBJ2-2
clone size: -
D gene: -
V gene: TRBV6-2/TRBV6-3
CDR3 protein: CASSSQDTGELFF
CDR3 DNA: TGTGCCAGCAGTTCCCAGGACACCGGGGAGCTGTTTTTT

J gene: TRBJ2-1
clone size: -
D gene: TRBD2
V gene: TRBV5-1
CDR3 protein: CASSPGTSGGEQFF
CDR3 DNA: TGCGCCAGCAGCCCCGGGACTAGCGGGGGTGAGCAGTTCTTC

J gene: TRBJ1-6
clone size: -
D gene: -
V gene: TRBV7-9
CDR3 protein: CASSLGNSPLHF
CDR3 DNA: TGTGCCAGCAGCTTAGGAAATTCACCCCTCCACTTT

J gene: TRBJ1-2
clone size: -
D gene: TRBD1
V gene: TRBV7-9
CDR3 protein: CASSAGTGDRSNGYTF
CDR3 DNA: TGTGCCAGCAGCGCCGGGACAGGGGATCGGTCGAATGGCTACACCTTC

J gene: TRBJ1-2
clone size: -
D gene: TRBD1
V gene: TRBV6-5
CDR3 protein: CASRGTGEVGYTF
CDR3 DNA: TGTGCCAGTAGAGGGACAGGGGAGGTGGGCTACACCTTC

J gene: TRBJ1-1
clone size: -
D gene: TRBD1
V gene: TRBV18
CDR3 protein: CASSPPWGGTGVTEAFF
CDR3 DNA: TGTGCCAGCTCACCACCGTGGGGGGGGACAGGGGTCACTGAAGCTTTCTTT

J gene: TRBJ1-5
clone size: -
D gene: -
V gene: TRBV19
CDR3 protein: CASSTSDSPDQPQHF
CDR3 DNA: TGTGCCAGTAGTACTTCCGACAGCCCGGATCAGCCCCAGCATTTT

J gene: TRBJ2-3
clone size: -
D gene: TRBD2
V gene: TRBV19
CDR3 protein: CASLSTSETDTQYF
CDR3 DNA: TGTGCCTCCTTATCGACTAGCGAGACAGATACGCAGTATTTT

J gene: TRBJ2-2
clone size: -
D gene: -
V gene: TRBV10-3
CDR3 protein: CAINRDGNTGELFF
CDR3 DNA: TGTGCCATCAATAGGGACGGGAACACCGGGGAGCTGTTTTTT

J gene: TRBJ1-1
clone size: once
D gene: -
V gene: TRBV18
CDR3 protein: CASSPEFTEAFF
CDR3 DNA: TGTGCCAGCTCACCAGAATTCACTGAAGCTTTCTTT

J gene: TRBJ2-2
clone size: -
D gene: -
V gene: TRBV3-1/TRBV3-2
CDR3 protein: CASSRMVNAGELFF
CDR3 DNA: TGTGCCAGCAGCCGGATGGTGAACGCCGGGGAGCTGTTTTTT

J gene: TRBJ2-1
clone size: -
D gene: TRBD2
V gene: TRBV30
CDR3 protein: CAWSVLLAGVEQFF
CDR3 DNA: TGTGCCTGGAGTGTACTACTAGCGGGAGTTGAGCAGTTCTTC

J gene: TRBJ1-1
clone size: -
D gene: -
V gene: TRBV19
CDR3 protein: CASSFRVGNTEAFF
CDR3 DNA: TGTGCCAGTAGTTTTAGGGTCGGGAACACTGAAGCTTTCTTT

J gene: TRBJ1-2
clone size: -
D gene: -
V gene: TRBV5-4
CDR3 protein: CASSFVEHYGYTF
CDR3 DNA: TGTGCCAGCAGCTTTGTGGAGCACTATGGCTACACCTTC

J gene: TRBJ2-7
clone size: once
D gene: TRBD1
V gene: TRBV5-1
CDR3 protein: CASSSQKQGEQYF
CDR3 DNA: TGCGCCAGCAGCTCCCAGAAACAGGGGGAGCAGTACTTC